This T cell receptor beta chain was documented in a study of CD8 T cells in ankylosing spondylitis. Findings and limits, study-wide: The study looked at matched synovial fluid samples from ankylosing spondylitis patients. Disease-linked clones were reported to be significantly enriched there. Seemingly distinctive of ankylosing spondylitis blood was a TCR beta motif formed by eight highly homologous variants. Researchers report that disease-linked clones proved CD8+ and relatively rare in peripheral blood.

Scientists made TCR beta libraries using quantitative 5'-RACE with molecular barcodes. Using its own MiXCR run on the 5' RACE reads, TCRdb lists one record per CDR3 protein. The sample contains more than 30,000 distinct CDR3 sequences, 10% to 15% of which appear only once. With respect to this clonotype: Its antigen remains unknown.

This clonotype was sampled from a male donor with ankylosing spondylitis. Material: synovial fluid, either unsorted or a sorted T cell fraction (not recorded which).

CDR3 protein: CASSLWPGDGNQPQHF. The DNA of the CDR3 is TGCGCCAGCAGCTTGTGGCCAGGGGATGGCAATCAGCCCCAGCATTTT. The chain links TRBV5-1 to TRBJ1-5; weak D call: TRBD1 (6 bases). The CDR3 has 16 residues. The ends were cut back, 1 base at V and 2 bases at J, with 13 bases in the middle. The germline V gene has CDR1 SGHRS and CDR2 YFSETQ.